This T cell receptor beta chain was identified in a study of blood T cell repertoires in COVID-19. After removal of 2 bases from V and 6 bases from J, the junction contained 6 bases not matched to a gene. The CDR3 has 15 amino acids. Germline CDR1 reads KGHDR; CDR2 reads SFDVKD. Participant age was about 18 to 89 years, and participants resided in about 25 US areas. Exposed enrollees encountered a COVID-19 case at some point within 2 weeks before study entry. As originally analysed: Nucleated cell number was recorded as an estimate derived from reference gene primer amplification. Clones were read by immunoSEQ multiplex PCR, and TCRdb kept only the in-frame ones, dropping some. The V and J calls and the clone size are those of that table, but D and trimming were determined from the DNA. The table has 350,000 or so clones, approximately 91% seen once.

The specimen was PBMCs or T cells enriched from blood (not recorded which). The chain carries TRBV24-1 and TRBJ1-5; 7 bases are shared with TRBD1. The receptor comes from a woman in her twenties or thirties who had been exposed to COVID-19. CDR3 sequence (DNA): TGTGCCACCAGTGATTCGGGACAGTTCGGTCAGCCCCAGCATTTT. Protein sequence: CATSDSGQFGQPQHF.